Listed below are T cell receptor beta chains from one sample, sequenced in a study of blood T cell repertoires in COVID-19. Using immunoSEQ multiplex PCR, the repertoire was profiled, and TCRdb retains in-frame clones only, with some absent. Of more than 65,000 clones listed, 83% are singletons. Sequencing was carried out using peripheral blood. The origin of the receptors is a middle-aged man with active COVID-19. Both conserved end residues are part of each CDR3. Each record gives: V gene, J gene, clone size, D gene, CDR3 DNA, CDR3 protein. D genes are given only for firm matches. Rows may omit the clone size; those that give it use once, few, many or a size class.

>TRBV7-8|TRBJ2-2|.|.
TGTGCCAGCAGCCTACAACCACGGGAGACCGGGGAGCTGTTTTTT
CASSLQPRETGELFF
>TRBV7-8|TRBJ2-5|.|TRBD2
TGTGCCAGCAGCTTAGATGCTAGCGGGGGGTACCTAGGCACGGAGACCCAGTACTTC
CASSLDASGGYLGTETQYF
>TRBV5-1|TRBJ2-3|.|TRBD2
TGCGCCAGCAGCCTGCGGACTAGCGGGGGCACAGATACGCAGTATTTT
CASSLRTSGGTDTQYF
>TRBV5-1|TRBJ2-7|.|.
TGCGCCAGCCGGAGGGACTTCGACGAGCAGTACTTC
CASRRDFDEQYF
>TRBV9|TRBJ2-2|.|.
TGTGCCAGCAGCGTAGGTTTTTTGGAGCCCACCGGGGAGCTGTTTTTT
CASSVGFLEPTGELFF
>TRBV19|TRBJ2-6|.|TRBD2
TGTGCCAGTATAGGGGTAGCGGGTAGCTCTGGGGCCAACGTCCTGACTTTC
CASIGVAGSSGANVLTF
>TRBV25-1|TRBJ2-4|.|.
TGTGCCAGCAGTGAATGGGAGCTAGCCAAAAACATTCAGTACTTC
CASSEWELAKNIQYF
>TRBV2|TRBJ1-3|.|.
TGTGCCAGCAGCTACGGGGGGGGTGGAAACACCATATATTTT
CASSYGGGGNTIYF
>TRBV2|TRBJ2-5|.|TRBD2
TGTGCCAGCAGTGATCTGGGACTACCACAAGAGACCCAGTACTTC
CASSDLGLPQETQYF
>TRBV28|TRBJ2-1|.|TRBD1
TGTGCCAGCAGCCCCCAGACAGGGGACAATGAGCAGTTCTTC
CASSPQTGDNEQFF
>TRBV7-2|TRBJ2-3|.|TRBD2
TGTGCCAGCAGCTTAGCAGGACTAGGCTTCACAGATACGCAGTATTTT
CASSLAGLGFTDTQYF
>TRBV13|TRBJ2-7|.|.
TGTGCCAGCAGCTTAGTTGCGGGGCCCTCCTACGAGCAGTACTTC
CASSLVAGPSYEQYF
>TRBV4-3|TRBJ1-5|few|.
TGCGCCAGCAGCCAAGACCCCATCGCGGGGCAGCCCCAGCATTTT
CASSQDPIAGQPQHF
>TRBV3-1/TRBV3-2|TRBJ1-5|.|TRBD1
TGTGCCAGCAGCCAACCCCCTTCCCGGGACAGCAAGTATCAGCCCCAGCATTTT
CASSQPPSRDSKYQPQHF
>TRBV5-4|TRBJ1-4|.|.
TGTGCCAGCAGCTTGTCCGCAACTAATGAAAAACTGTTTTTT
CASSLSATNEKLFF
>TRBV7-2|TRBJ2-7|.|TRBD1
TGTGCCAGCAGCAGACAGGGGACCCACGAGCAGTACTTC
CASSRQGTHEQYF
>TRBV5-1|TRBJ2-5|.|.
TGCGCCAGCAGCTTGGAACTGGACTCGTGGGAGACCCAGTACTTC
CASSLELDSWETQYF
>TRBV7-9|TRBJ2-1|.|TRBD1
TGTGCCAGCAGCTGGACAGGGGTCCACAATGAGCAGTTCTTC
CASSWTGVHNEQFF
>TRBV4-2|TRBJ2-3|once|TRBD2
TGTGCCAGCAGCCAAGATGGGTCTAGCGGGTTGGCAGATACGCAGTATTTT
CASSQDGSSGLADTQYF
>TRBV5-1|TRBJ2-7|.|.
TGCGCCAGCAGCTTGGCGGAGCCCTACGAGCAGTACTTC
CASSLAEPYEQYF
>TRBV12-3/TRBV12-4|TRBJ2-1|.|.
TGTGCCAGCAGGCAACAGGGATACAATGAGCAGTTCTTC
CASRQQGYNEQFF
>TRBV6-1|TRBJ2-1|.|.
TGTGCCAGCAGTGTAACTAGCACCCAGAACTCCTACAATGAGCAGTTCTTC
CASSVTSTQNSYNEQFF
>TRBV5-5|TRBJ1-3|.|.
TGTGCCAGCAGCTTGCGGGTCGTCGCTTCCTACTCTGGAAACACCATATATTTT
CASSLRVVASYSGNTIYF
>TRBV9|TRBJ1-2|once|.
TGTGCCAGCAGCGAAGACAGCTATGGCTACACCTTC
CASSEDSYGYTF
>TRBV5-1|TRBJ1-3|.|.
TGCGCCAGCAGCTTGGCGGGTATTACTGGAAACACCATATATTTT
CASSLAGITGNTIYF
>TRBV4-1|TRBJ1-6|.|TRBD1
TGCGCCAGCAGCCAGCCCACAGGGGGATATAATTCACCCCTCCACTTT
CASSQPTGGYNSPLHF
>TRBV5-1|TRBJ2-1|once|TRBD2
TGCGCCAGTTCCGGGACTAGCGGGCCCTCCTACAATGAGCAGTTCTTC
CASSGTSGPSYNEQFF
>TRBV7-9|TRBJ2-5|.|.
TGTGCCAGCAGCCGTTACAGGGACGAAGAGACCCAGTACTTC
CASSRYRDEETQYF
>TRBV9|TRBJ2-3|.|TRBD2
TGTGCCAGCAGCGTAGCGGGGGGGGCGGTAGATACGCAGTATTTT
CASSVAGGAVDTQYF
>TRBV27|TRBJ2-2|.|.
TGTGCCAGCAGTTTGACAGGGAACACCGGGGAGCTGTTTTTT
CASSLTGNTGELFF
>TRBV27|TRBJ2-1|.|.
TGTGCCAGCAGTTTTGGAGGGCGGCTCTACAATGAGCAGTTCTTC
CASSFGGRLYNEQFF
>TRBV7-3|TRBJ2-5|.|.
TGTGCCAGCAGCCCCGGGACACCCGAGGTCGGAGAGACCCAGTACTTC
CASSPGTPEVGETQYF
>TRBV12-2|TRBJ2-1|.|.
TGTGCAAGTCGCATGGGGGCAAGCGGGAGGGCCCCGGGCAATGAGCAGTTCTTC
CASRMGASGRAPGNEQFF
>TRBV24-1|TRBJ1-5|once|.
TGTGCCACCAGTGAGGGGGGTAGCAATCAGCCCCAGCATTTT
CATSEGGSNQPQHF
>TRBV6-1|TRBJ1-6|.|.
TGTGCCAGCAGTGAAGCGGGAGGTTCACCCCTCCACTTT
CASSEAGGSPLHF
>TRBV4-3|TRBJ2-7|large|TRBD1
TGCGCCAGCAGCCAAGATCCTCCCGGGACAGCCTACGAGCAGTACTTC
CASSQDPPGTAYEQYF
>TRBV3-1/TRBV3-2|TRBJ1-1|.|.
TGTGCCAGCAGCCAAGCCGGAGGGGTGAACACTGAAGCTTTCTTT
CASSQAGGVNTEAFF
>TRBV7-3|TRBJ2-1|.|TRBD2
TGTGCCAGCAGCTTAAGCGCGGGGGGTTACAATGAGCAGTTCTTC
CASSLSAGGYNEQFF
>TRBV19|TRBJ1-2|.|TRBD1
TGTGCCAGTAGTTTTCCACAGGGGGCAGACTATGGCTACACCTTC
CASSFPQGADYGYTF
>TRBV7-3|TRBJ2-5|.|TRBD2
TGTGCCAGCAGCTTGTACTCGGGAGGGGAAGAGACCCAGTACTTC
CASSLYSGGEETQYF
>TRBV10-3|TRBJ2-7|.|TRBD2
TGTGCCATCAGCCCCTCTGGGACTAGCGGGTCCGACGAGCAGTACTTC
CAISPSGTSGSDEQYF
>TRBV3-1/TRBV3-2|TRBJ2-1|.|.
TGTGCCAGCAGCCAAGGGCGGGGGCAGTTCTTC
CASSQGRGQFF
>TRBV28|TRBJ1-6|.|.
TGTGCCACCAACAGGGTCTATAATTCACCCCTCCACTTT
CATNRVYNSPLHF
>TRBV27|TRBJ2-5|.|.
TGTGCCAGCAGTCCACTGCTAGGGAGGGGGGAGACCCAGTACTTC
CASSPLLGRGETQYF
>TRBV25-1|TRBJ2-2|.|.
TGTGCCAGCAGTCACAGGGTCACCGGGGAGCTGTTTTTT
CASSHRVTGELFF
>TRBV6-5|TRBJ2-3|.|TRBD2
TGTGCCAGCAGTCCTCTCGGGGGGTACACAGATACGCAGTATTTT
CASSPLGGYTDTQYF
>TRBV11-2|TRBJ2-3|.|.
TGTGCCAGCAGCTTCTACAGGGGCACAGATACGCAGTATTTT
CASSFYRGTDTQYF
>TRBV30|TRBJ2-7|.|.
TGTGCCTGGAGTGTTTCGGGAGCGAGTTACGAGCAGTACTTC
CAWSVSGASYEQYF
>TRBV5-1|TRBJ2-3|.|TRBD2
TGCGCCAGCAAACTAGCGGGGGATGGGGATACGCAGTATTTT
CASKLAGDGDTQYF
>TRBV7-2|TRBJ2-1|.|.
TGTGCCAGCAGCTTAACAACTAGAAACAATGAGCAGTTCTTC
CASSLTTRNNEQFF
>TRBV18|TRBJ1-1|.|.
TGTGCCAGCTCACCAAACCAGGTTCCCAACACTGAAGCTTTCTTT
CASSPNQVPNTEAFF